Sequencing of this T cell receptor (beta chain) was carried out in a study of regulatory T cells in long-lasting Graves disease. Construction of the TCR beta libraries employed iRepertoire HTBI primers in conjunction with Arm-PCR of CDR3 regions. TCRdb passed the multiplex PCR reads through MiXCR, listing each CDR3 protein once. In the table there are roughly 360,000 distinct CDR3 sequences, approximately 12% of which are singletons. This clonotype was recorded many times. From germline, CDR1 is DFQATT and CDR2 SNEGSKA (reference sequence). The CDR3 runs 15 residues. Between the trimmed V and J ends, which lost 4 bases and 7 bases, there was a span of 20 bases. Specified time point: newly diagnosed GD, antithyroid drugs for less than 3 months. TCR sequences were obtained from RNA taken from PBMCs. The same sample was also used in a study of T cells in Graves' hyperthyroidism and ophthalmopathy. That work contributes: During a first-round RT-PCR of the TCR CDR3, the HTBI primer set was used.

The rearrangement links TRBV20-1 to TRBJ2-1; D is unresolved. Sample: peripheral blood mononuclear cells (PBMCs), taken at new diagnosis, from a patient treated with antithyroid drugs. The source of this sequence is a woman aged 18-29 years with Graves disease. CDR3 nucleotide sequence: TGCAGTGCTACGCACCTCGAGAGTGGGTCGAATGAGCAGTTCTTC. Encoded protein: CSATHLESGSNEQFF.